This TCR beta chain was found in a study of cytomegalovirus exposure and HLA in healthy donors. Between the trimmed V and J ends, which lost 0 bases and 0 bases, there was a span of 14 bases. The CDR3 has 18 amino acids. Per germline, CDR1 LNHNV and CDR2 YYDKDF (reference sequence). Whole-study results and caveats: Common viral pathogens seemed to be connected with several of the most significant clusters, according to a later analysis. In a later analysis, HLA-associated TCR beta chains were more clonally expanded than equally common others. Indistinguishable V segments, including TRBV6-2 and TRBV6-3, were excluded.

The PCR made use of 60 Vbeta and 13 Jbeta primers. Sequenced by immunoSEQ multiplex PCR; TCRdb stores in-frame clones only, minus some. The sample includes more than 95,000 clones, 83% of them seen just once. Notes on this clone: The antigen is unknown.

The V and J genes are TRBV15 and TRBJ1-4; D is possibly TRBD1 (5 bases). Sequences were obtained from PBMCs. This sequence was found in a man between 18 and 35 years old in good health and CMV-seronegative. This CDR3 is CATSRDPVSTATNEKLFF. The CDR3 DNA follows: TGTGCCACCAGCAGAGATCCCGTCTCGACAGCAACTAATGAAAAACTGTTTTTT.